This T cell receptor beta chain was obtained from a study of response to subunit inactivated influenza vaccine. The study's findings and limits: Authors suggested each seasonal influenza vaccination recruits few new T cells.

The CDR3 has 16 residues. CDR1 and CDR2 (germline): SGHTA, FQGNSA. Between the trimmed V and J ends, which lost 6 bases and 3 bases, there was a span of 19 bases. This clonotype appeared a few times. Its antigen is undetermined. TCRdb analysed the RT-PCR reads with MiXCR anew, one entry per CDR3 protein. This table holds hundreds of thousands of distinct CDR3 sequences, around 20% found once. The chain combines TRBV7-2 with TRBJ2-3, with D tentatively TRBD1 or TRBD2 (5 bases each). This material consisted of PBMCs from blood, taken 5 days after vaccination. The receptor was isolated from a man aged 45-60 years who received an inactivated influenza vaccine. The CDR3 region is CASRAMGVLKTDTQYF. DNA of the CDR3: TGTGCCAGCAGGGCCATGGGGGTATTGAAAACAGATACGCAGTATTTT.